Listed below are T cell receptor beta chains from one sample, sequenced in a study of blood T cells in healthy people across ages. One entry per CDR3 protein results from TCRdb running MiXCR on the 5' RACE reads. The sample has around 990,000 distinct CDR3 sequences; about 23% are singletons. These data were likewise used in another study, on T cells of mothers and their children.

The material sequenced was blood. These receptors originate from a girl aged 2-10 years in good health. CDR3s include the opening cysteine and the closing phenylalanine or tryptophan. The D gene is left open where the match is weak. For some rows the clone size is stated as once, few or many, or as a class when expanded; others skip it.

size,D,J,V,DNA,CDR3
.,TRBD1,TRBJ1-5,TRBV11-2,TGTGCCAGCAGCCAGGGACAGGGAGGGGGTTATCAGCCCCAGCATTTT,CASSQGQGGGYQPQHF
.,.,TRBJ2-1,TRBV27,TGTGCCAGCAGTTTATCATTCAGTTACAATGAGCAGTTCTTC,CASSLSFSYNEQFF
few,.,TRBJ1-2,TRBV29-1,TGCAGCGTTGAGACAGTGATCTATGGCTACACCTTC,CSVETVIYGYTF
.,TRBD2,TRBJ2-1,TRBV20-1,TGCAGTGCGAGGCGGGAGGGATTATACAATGAGCAGTTCTTC,CSARREGLYNEQFF
few,.,TRBJ2-3,TRBV13,TGTGCCAGCAGAGAAGGAGGAGATACGCAGTATTTT,CASREGGDTQYF
.,.,TRBJ2-7,TRBV6-2/TRBV6-3,TGTGCCAGCTACGATCGGGACGGGACCTACGAGCAGTACTTC,CASYDRDGTYEQYF
.,TRBD1,TRBJ1-1,TRBV6-5,TGTGCCACCAGGGGGGTGGGAGCTTTCTTT,CATRGVGAFF
.,TRBD1,TRBJ2-3,TRBV10-3,TGTGCCACCGGACAGGGGGCGGGAGATACGCAGTATTTT,CATGQGAGDTQYF
.,TRBD1,TRBJ1-2,TRBV19,TGTGCCAGTAGGATCGACAGGGGGTATGGCTACACCTTC,CASRIDRGYGYTF
few,TRBD2,TRBJ2-7,TRBV20-1,TGCAGTGCTAGAGCCCTAGCGGGAGTTAAGTCGTACGAGCAGTACTTC,CSARALAGVKSYEQYF
many,.,TRBJ1-1,TRBV29-1,TGCAGCGTTAATAAGGCCGTAGAAGCTTTCTTT,CSVNKAVEAFF
few,.,TRBJ1-3,TRBV12-3/TRBV12-4,TGTGCCAGCAGTTTATATCCCTCTGGAAACACCATATATTTT,CASSLYPSGNTIYF
.,.,TRBJ2-1,TRBV12-3/TRBV12-4,TGTGCCAGCAGTTTAGGCGAGCCCCTGGTAAATGAGCAGTTCTTC,CASSLGEPLVNEQFF
.,.,TRBJ1-5,TRBV25-1,TGTGCCAGCAGTGAGGGAGGGCGAAATCAGCCCCAGCATTTT,CASSEGGRNQPQHF
few,TRBD1,TRBJ1-2,TRBV6-5,TGTGCCAGCCGGACAGGGGGCAATGGCTACACCTTC,CASRTGGNGYTF
.,.,TRBJ2-3,TRBV3-1,TGTGCCAGCAGCCAAGGCACCAGTCAAAAGTCAATATGTACGCAGTATTTT,CASSQGTSQKSICTQYF
few,TRBD2,TRBJ2-3,TRBV12-3/TRBV12-4,TGTGCCAGCAGTATAAGGGACTATGTCACGCAGTATTTT,CASSIRDYVTQYF
.,.,TRBJ1-1,TRBV6-5,TGTGCCAGCAGTGGGGGAGGGAGAAATTCCGCTTTCTTT,CASSGGGRNSAFF
.,TRBD1,TRBJ2-1,TRBV11-2,TGTGCCAGCAAGACAGGGGGCGGTGAGCAGTTCTTC,CASKTGGGEQFF
few,.,TRBJ2-1,TRBV7-6,TGTGCCGGCAGCTTAGACCAGTCCTACAATGAGCAGTTCTTC,CAGSLDQSYNEQFF
few,.,TRBJ2-1,TRBV12-3/TRBV12-4,TGTGCCAGCAGTTTCCGCGCGGGGGCGCAGTTCTTC,CASSFRAGAQFF
.,.,TRBJ2-7,TRBV29-1,TGCAGCGTTGAGTTTCTAGGCGCCGAGCAGTACTTC,CSVEFLGAEQYF
few,.,TRBJ2-1,TRBV20-1,TGCAGTGCTAGATCGGGGGAGTACAATGAGCAGTTCTTC,CSARSGEYNEQFF
.,TRBD2,TRBJ2-5,TRBV3-1,TGTGCCAGCAGCCAATTTCCCGGGACTAGCGGGCAAAAAGAGACCCAGTACTTC,CASSQFPGTSGQKETQYF
few,TRBD1,TRBJ2-7,TRBV29-1,TGCAGCGTTGCACAGGGGGCTAACGAGCAGTACTTC,CSVAQGANEQYF
.,.,TRBJ1-1,TRBV6-5,TGTGCCAGCAGTGTAGACCCGGGACGGCCGAACCCTGAAGCTTTCTTT,CASSVDPGRPNPEAFF
.,.,TRBJ2-3,TRBV7-8,TGTGCCAGCACCCCAACGATGAACACAGATACGCAGTATTTT,CASTPTMNTDTQYF
.,TRBD1,TRBJ1-4,TRBV29-1,TGCAGCGTCGATGAGGGACAGGGAGATGAAAAACTGTTTTTT,CSVDEGQGDEKLFF
.,.,TRBJ1-4,TRBV6-6,TGTGCCAGTATAGGGGTTAGAAAAGAAAAACTGTTTTTT,CASIGVRKEKLFF
.,.,TRBJ2-4,TRBV4-3,TGCGCCAGCAGCCAAGATGCGTCTAGCAATTCGGCCAAAAACATTCAGTACTTC,CASSQDASSNSAKNIQYF
.,.,TRBJ2-5,TRBV5-1,TGCGCCAGCAGCTATGGACAGAGGGAGACCCAGTACTTC,CASSYGQRETQYF
.,TRBD1,TRBJ2-7,TRBV12-3/TRBV12-4,TGTGCCAGCACCAGGGGGCTCGAGCAGTACTTC,CASTRGLEQYF
.,TRBD1,TRBJ1-4,TRBV6-5,TGTGCCAGCAGTTACTCGAGTCTCGGGACAGTAGAAAAACTGTTTTTT,CASSYSSLGTVEKLFF
.,TRBD1,TRBJ1-2,TRBV9,TGTGCCAGCAGCCCCCGGTCGGGTCGTCCATTCCAGGGGGATGGCTACACCTTC,CASSPRSGRPFQGDGYTF
.,.,TRBJ2-7,TRBV2,TGTGCCAGCAGCGGGACCCTTCCCCAGTCCTACTACGAGCAGTACTTC,CASSGTLPQSYYEQYF
many,.,TRBJ2-5,TRBV12-5,TGTGCTAGTGGTTTGGAAGCGGGCCAAGAGACCCAGTACTTC,CASGLEAGQETQYF
few,TRBD2,TRBJ2-3,TRBV6-4,TGTGCCAGCAGTGACTCGCGGGGGGGCACAGATACGCAGTATTTT,CASSDSRGGTDTQYF
few,.,TRBJ2-3,TRBV29-1,TGCAGCGTTGGGGAGGGGGCGATAGATACGCAGTATTTT,CSVGEGAIDTQYF
few,TRBD2,TRBJ2-3,TRBV5-1,TGCGCCAGCAGCTTGGGGGTTCTAGCGGACACAGATACGCAGTATTTT,CASSLGVLADTDTQYF